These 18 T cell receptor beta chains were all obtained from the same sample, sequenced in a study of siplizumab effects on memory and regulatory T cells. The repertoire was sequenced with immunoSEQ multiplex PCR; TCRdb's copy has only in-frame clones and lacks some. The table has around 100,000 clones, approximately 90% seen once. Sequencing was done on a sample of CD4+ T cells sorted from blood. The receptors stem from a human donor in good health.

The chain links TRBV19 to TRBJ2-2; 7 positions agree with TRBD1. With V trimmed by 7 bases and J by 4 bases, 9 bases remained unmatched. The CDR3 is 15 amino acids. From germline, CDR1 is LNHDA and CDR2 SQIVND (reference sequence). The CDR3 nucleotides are TGTGCCAGTAACCTCGACAGGGTCACCACCGGGGAGCTGTTTTTT. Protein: CASNLDRVTTGELFF. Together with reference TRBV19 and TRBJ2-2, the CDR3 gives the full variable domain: DGGITQSPKYLFRKEGQNVTLSCEQNLNHDAMYWYRQDPGQGLRLIYYSQIVNDFQKGDIAEGYSVSREKKESFPLTVTSAQKNPTAFYLCASNLDRVTTGELFFGEGSRLTVL.

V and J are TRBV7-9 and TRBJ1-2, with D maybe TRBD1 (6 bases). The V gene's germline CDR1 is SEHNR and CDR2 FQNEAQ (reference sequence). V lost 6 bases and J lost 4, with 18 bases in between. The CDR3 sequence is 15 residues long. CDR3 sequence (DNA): TGTGCCAGCAGTCTAAGGGGGGGCATCGGCTATGGCTACACCTTC. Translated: CASSLRGGIGYGYTF.

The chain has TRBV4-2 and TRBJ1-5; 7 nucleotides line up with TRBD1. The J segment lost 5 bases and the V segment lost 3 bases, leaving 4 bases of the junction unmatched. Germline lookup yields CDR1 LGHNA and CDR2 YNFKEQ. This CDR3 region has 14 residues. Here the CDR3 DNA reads TGTGCCAGCAGCCACGACAGGGAGGATCAGCCCCAGCATTTT. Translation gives CASSHDREDQPQHF.

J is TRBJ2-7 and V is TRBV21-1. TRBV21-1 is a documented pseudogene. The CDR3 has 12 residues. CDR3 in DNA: TGTGCCTGTTGGATAATTGCCTACGAGCAGTACTTC. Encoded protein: CACWIIAYEQYF.

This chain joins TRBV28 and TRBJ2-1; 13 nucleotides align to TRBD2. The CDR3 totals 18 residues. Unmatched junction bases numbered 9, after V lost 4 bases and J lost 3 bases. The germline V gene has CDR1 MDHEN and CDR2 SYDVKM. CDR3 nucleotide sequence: TGTGCCAGCAGTTCAACCCGGACTAGCGGGAGAGGCTACAATGAGCAGTTCTTC. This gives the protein CASSSTRTSGRGYNEQFF.

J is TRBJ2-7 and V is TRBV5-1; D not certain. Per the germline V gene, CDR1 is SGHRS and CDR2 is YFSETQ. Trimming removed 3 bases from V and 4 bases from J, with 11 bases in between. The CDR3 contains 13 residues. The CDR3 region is CASSSPPGYEQYF. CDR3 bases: TGCGCCAGCAGCTCCCCCCCCGGTTACGAGCAGTACTTC.

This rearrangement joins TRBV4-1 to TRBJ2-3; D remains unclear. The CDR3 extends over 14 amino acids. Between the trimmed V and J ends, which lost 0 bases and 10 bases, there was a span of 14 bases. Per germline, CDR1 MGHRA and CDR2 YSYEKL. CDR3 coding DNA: TGCGCCAGCAGCCAAGATCCTAGTTTTTCATCGCAGTATTTT. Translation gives CASSQDPSFSSQYF.

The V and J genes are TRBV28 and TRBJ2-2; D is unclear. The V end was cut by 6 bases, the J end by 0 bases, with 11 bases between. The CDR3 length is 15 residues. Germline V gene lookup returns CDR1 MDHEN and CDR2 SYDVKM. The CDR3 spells CASRVGGTNTGELFF. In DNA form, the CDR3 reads TGTGCCAGCAGAGTAGGTGGCACGAACACCGGGGAGCTGTTTTTT.

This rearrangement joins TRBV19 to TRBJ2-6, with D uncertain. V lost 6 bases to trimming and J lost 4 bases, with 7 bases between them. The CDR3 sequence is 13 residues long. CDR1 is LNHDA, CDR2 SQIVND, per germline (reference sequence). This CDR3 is CASRALGANVLTF. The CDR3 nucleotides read TGTGCCAGTAGGGCCTTGGGGGCCAACGTCCTGACTTTC.

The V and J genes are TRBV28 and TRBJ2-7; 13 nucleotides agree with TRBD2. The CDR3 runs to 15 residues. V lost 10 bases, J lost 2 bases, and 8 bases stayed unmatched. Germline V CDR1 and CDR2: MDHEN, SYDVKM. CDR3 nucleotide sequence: TGTGCCACCAGGACTAGCGGGAGTTCAGCCTACGAGCAGTACTTC. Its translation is CATRTSGSSAYEQYF.

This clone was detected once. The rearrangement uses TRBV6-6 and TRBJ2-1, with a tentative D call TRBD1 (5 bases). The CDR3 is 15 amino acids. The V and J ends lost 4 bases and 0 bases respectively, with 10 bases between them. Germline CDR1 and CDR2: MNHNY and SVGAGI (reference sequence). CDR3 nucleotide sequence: TGTGCCAGCAGTTGGGGCGGTAGCTCCTACAATGAGCAGTTCTTC. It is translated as CASSWGGSSYNEQFF.

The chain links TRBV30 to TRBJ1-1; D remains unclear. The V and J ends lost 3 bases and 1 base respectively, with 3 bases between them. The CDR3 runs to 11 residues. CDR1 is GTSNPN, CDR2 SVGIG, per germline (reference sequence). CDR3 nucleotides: TGTGCCTGGAGGAGGAACACTGAAGCTTTCTTT. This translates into CAWRRNTEAFF.

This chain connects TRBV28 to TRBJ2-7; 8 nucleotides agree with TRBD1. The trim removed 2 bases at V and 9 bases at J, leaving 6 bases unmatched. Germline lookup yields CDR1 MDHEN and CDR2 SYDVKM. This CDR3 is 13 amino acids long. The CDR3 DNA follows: TGTGCCAGCAGTTTAACCGGACAGGGCGGGCAGTACTTC. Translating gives CASSLTGQGGQYF.

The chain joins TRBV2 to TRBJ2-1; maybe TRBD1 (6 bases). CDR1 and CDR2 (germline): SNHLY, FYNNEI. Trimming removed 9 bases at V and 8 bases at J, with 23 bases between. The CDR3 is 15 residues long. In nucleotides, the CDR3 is TGTGCCAGTCTTTCCGGGACATGGGGGATCGATGAGCAGTTCTTC. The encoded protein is CASLSGTWGIDEQFF.

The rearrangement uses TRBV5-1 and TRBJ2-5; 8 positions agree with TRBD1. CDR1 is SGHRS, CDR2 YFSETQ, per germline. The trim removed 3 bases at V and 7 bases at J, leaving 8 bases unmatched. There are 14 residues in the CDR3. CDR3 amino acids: CASSYDRGLGTQYF. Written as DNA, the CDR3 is TGCGCCAGCAGCTACGACAGGGGACTGGGGACCCAGTACTTC.

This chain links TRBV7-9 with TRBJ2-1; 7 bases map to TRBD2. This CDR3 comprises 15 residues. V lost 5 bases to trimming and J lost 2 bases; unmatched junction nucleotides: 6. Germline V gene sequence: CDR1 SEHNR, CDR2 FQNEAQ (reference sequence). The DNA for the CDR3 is TGTGCCAGCAGCCGTCAGCGGGATACCTACAATGAGCAGTTCTTC. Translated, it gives CASSRQRDTYNEQFF.

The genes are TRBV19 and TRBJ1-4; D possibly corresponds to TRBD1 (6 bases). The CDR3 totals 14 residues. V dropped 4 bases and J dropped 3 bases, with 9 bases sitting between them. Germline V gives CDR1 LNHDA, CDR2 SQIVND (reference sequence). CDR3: CASSTRQANEKLFF. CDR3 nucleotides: TGTGCCAGTAGTACGCGACAGGCTAATGAAAAACTGTTTTTT. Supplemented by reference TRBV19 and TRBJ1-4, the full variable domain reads DGGITQSPKYLFRKEGQNVTLSCEQNLNHDAMYWYRQDPGQGLRLIYYSQIVNDFQKGDIAEGYSVSREKKESFPLTVTSAQKNPTAFYLCASSTRQANEKLFFGSGTQLSVL.

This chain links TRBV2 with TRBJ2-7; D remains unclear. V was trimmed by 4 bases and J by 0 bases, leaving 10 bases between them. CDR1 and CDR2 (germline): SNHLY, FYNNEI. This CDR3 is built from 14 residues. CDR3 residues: CASSGIMSSYEQYF. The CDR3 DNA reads TGTGCCAGCAGTGGTATTATGTCCTCCTACGAGCAGTACTTC.